This entry features one TCR beta chain sequence. Its antigen is unidentified. The sample carries other DNA sequences with the same CDR3. Tens of thousands of T cell genomes (approximately 180 ng DNA) went into each sorted-subset replicate. Sequenced by immunoSEQ multiplex PCR; TCRdb stores in-frame clones only, minus some. Of over a million clones in the sample, approximately 80% are singletons; the top ten hold 0.5% to 0.65%. The entry originates in a study of shared clonotypes between healthy human individuals. Study-wide results and caveats: Generation probabilities were higher for clonotypes shared across all four sorted-subset donors than for unshared ones.

The V gene's germline CDR1 is MDHEN and CDR2 SYDVKM. Trimming took 5 bases from V and 3 from J; bases not matched to a gene: 6. CDR3 length: 15 amino acids. The sequence was obtained from a man aged 18 to 30 in good health. Some clones in this sample may be carry-over from other donors' samples. Sequencing was performed on memory CD4+ T cells from PBMCs. Subset described: CD45RA-negative fraction. The chain is built from TRBV28 and TRBJ2-7; the match to TRBD1 covers 11 bases. The CDR3 region has the DNA TGTGCCAGCAGTCTGTCCGGGACAGGGGGCTACGAGCAGTACTTC. Protein: CASSLSGTGGYEQYF. The variable domain in full, with the rest retrieved from reference TRBV28 and TRBJ2-7, is DVKVTQSSRYLVKRTGEKVFLECVQDMDHENMFWYRQDPGLGLRLIYFSYDVKMKEKGDIPEGYSVSREKKERFSLILESASTNQTSMYLCASSLSGTGGYEQYFGPGTRLTVT.